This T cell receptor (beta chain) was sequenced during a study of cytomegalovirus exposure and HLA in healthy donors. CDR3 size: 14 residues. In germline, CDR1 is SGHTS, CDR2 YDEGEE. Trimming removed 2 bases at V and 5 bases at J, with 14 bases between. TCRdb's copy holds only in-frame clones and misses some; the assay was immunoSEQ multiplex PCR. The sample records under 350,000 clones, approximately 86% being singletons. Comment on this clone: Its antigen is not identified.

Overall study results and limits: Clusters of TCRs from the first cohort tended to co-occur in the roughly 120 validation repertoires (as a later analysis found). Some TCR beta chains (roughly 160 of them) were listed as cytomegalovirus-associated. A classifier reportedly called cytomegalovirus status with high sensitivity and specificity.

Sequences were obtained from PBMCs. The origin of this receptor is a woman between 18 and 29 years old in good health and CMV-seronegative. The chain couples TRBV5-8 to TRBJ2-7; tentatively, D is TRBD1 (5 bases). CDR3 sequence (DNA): TGTGCCAGCAGCTTTCGACAGTTGGTCCACGAGCAGTACTTC. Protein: CASSFRQLVHEQYF.